This T cell receptor beta chain was captured by sequencing in a study of T cell repertoires in cytomegalovirus infection (dated by TCRdb to between 2018 and 2020). About the study as a whole: Donor HLA type was relevant to the analysis, as public TCR beta signatures indicated carriage of CMV infection together with the matching HLA type. What the work shows at the level of the full study, not this receptor alone: The ex vivo response was dominated by HLA-C-restricted CMV-specific TCR beta clonotypes, which also provided the single most frequent clonotype in two of eight donors. Cumulative frequency of public TCR beta family members discriminated carriers of CMV infection plus the relevant HLA type in this cohort and an independent roughly 340-donor cohort.

The sequencing machine was an Illumina HiSeq 1500. Starting from the raw public reads, TCRdb applied fastp trimming at Q25, assembled clones with MiXCR and retained in-frame beta chains. One record per CDR3 amino acid sequence lists the most common genes and DNA. This sample is represented by under 200,000 distinct CDR3 sequences; about a sixth of them were singletons. The ten biggest clones cover around 19% of the sample. Comments on this clonotype: Its antigen specificity is not known. Qualities for individual bases were not recorded, and no much larger clone is one base off.

The CDR3 starts with the cysteine, ends with the phenylalanine, and has 14 residues. Here the CDR3 DNA is all that survives: 42 bases in frame from base 1. Reading the germline V gene gives CDR1 MDHEN and CDR2 SYDVKM. V sheds 3 bases and J sheds 5 bases, leaving 13 bases between their ends. This chain is built from TRBV28 and TRBJ2-5, with the D gene not clear enough to name. Specimen: CD8+ T cells from PBMCs. This TCR was sampled from a human donor in good health (CMV status not recorded). Some clones in this sample may be carry-over from other donors' samples. This receptor carries the CDR3 CASSFRRPEETQYF. The DNA is TGTGCCAGCAGTTTTAGACGACCGGAGGAGACCCAGTACTTC.